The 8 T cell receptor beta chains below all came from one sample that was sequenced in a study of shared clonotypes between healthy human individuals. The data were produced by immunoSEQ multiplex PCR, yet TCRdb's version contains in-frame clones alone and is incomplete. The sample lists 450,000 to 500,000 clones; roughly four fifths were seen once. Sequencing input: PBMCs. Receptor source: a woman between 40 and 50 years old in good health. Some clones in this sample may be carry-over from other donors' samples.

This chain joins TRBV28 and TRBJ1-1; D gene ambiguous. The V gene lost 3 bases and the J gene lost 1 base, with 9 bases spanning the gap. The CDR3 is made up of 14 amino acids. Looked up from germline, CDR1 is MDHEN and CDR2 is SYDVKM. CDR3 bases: TGTGCCAGCAGTTTTAGTCGATGGAACACTGAAGCTTTCTTT. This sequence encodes CASSFSRWNTEAFF.

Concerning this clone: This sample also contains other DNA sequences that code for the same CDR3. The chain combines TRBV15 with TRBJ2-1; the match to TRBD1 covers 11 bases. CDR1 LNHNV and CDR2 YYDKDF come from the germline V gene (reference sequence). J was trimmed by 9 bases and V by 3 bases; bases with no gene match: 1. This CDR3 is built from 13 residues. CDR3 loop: CATSRDRGREQFF. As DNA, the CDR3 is TGTGCCACCAGCAGGGACAGGGGGCGTGAGCAGTTCTTC. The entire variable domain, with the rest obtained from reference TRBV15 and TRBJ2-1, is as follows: DAMVIQNPRYQVTQFGKPVTLSCSQTLNHNVMYWYQQKSSQAPKLLFHYYDKDFNNEADTPDNFQSRRPNTSFCFLDIRSPGLGDTAMYLCATSRDRGREQFFGPGTRLTVL.

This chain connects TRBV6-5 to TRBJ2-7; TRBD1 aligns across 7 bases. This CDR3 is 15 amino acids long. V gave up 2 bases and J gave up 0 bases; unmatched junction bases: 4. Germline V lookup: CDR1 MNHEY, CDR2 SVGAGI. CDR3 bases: TGTGCCAGCAGTTACCTACGGGACAGCTCCTACGAGCAGTACTTC. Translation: CASSYLRDSSYEQYF.

The CDR3 nucleotides are TGTGCCAGCAGTTTATCAGTCGGGGGATGGGACGAGCAGTACTTC. Translated, it gives CASSLSVGGWDEQYF. The chain carries TRBV27 and TRBJ2-7; D is possibly TRBD2 (6 bases). The CDR3 is 15 residues long. Germline V gene lookup returns CDR1 MNHEY and CDR2 SMNVEV (reference sequence). The ends were cut back, 0 bases at V and 5 bases at J, with 14 bases in the middle.

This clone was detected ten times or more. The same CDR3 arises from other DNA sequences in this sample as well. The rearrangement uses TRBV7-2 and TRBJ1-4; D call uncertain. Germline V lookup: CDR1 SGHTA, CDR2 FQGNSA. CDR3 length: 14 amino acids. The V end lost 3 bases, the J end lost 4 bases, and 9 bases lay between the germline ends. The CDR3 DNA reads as TGTGCCAGCAGCTTTCTGCGCAATAATGAAAAACTGTTTTTT. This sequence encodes CASSFLRNNEKLFF.

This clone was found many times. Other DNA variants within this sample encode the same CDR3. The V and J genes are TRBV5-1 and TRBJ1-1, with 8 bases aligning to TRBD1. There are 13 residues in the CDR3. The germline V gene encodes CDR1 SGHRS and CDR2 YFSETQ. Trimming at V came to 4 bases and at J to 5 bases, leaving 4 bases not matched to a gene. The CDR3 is CASSPRTGTEAFF. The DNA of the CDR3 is TGCGCCAGCAGCCCAAGGACAGGGACTGAAGCTTTCTTT.

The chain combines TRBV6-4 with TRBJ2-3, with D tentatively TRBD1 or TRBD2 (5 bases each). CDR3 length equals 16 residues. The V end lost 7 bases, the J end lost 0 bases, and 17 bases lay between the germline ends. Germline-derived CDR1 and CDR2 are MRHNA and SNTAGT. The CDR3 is CASNLGTETSTDTQYF. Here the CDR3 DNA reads TGTGCCAGCAACCTAGGGACGGAAACTAGCACAGATACGCAGTATTTT.

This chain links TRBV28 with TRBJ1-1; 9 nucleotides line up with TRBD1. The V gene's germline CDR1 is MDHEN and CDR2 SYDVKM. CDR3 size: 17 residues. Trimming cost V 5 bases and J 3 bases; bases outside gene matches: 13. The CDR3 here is CASSLPGQGGRYTEAFF. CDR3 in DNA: TGTGCCAGCAGTCTACCGGGACAGGGAGGGAGGTACACTGAAGCTTTCTTT. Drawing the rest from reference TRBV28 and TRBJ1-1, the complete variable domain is DVKVTQSSRYLVKRTGEKVFLECVQDMDHENMFWYRQDPGLGLRLIYFSYDVKMKEKGDIPEGYSVSREKKERFSLILESASTNQTSMYLCASSLPGQGGRYTEAFFGQGTRLTVV.